This TCR beta chain is drawn from a study of blood T cell repertoires in COVID-19. Study details: The origin of the acute and convalescent COVID-19 samples was the United States, Italy and Spain. The analysed material was cDNA or gDNA that came from T cells, B-cell-depleted T cells, or PBMCs.

CDR1 is SGDLS and CDR2 is YYNGEE in the germline V gene. The V gene end was trimmed by 3 bases and the J gene end by 2 bases; junction bases not matched to a gene: 4. The CDR3 totals 14 residues. Authors' methods: Researchers report that nucleated cell counts were estimated from reference gene primer amplification. Sequencing was performed with immunoSEQ multiplex PCR; in TCRdb, only in-frame clones are kept and a portion is missing. The V and J calls and clone size were taken over from that table, and D and trimming were inferred from the DNA. This table holds under 200,000 clones, roughly 93% found once. Patients at the Seattle site were enrolled during active infection and followed longitudinally.

The sequence derives from a man younger than 35 with COVID-19, enrolled during active disease. The chain employs TRBV9 and TRBJ2-7, with TRBD1 identical over 8 bases. The source material was peripheral blood. CDR3 nucleotide sequence: TGTGCCAGCAGCGGACAGGGGAGCCCCTACGAGCAGTACTTC. It yields the protein CASSGQGSPYEQYF.